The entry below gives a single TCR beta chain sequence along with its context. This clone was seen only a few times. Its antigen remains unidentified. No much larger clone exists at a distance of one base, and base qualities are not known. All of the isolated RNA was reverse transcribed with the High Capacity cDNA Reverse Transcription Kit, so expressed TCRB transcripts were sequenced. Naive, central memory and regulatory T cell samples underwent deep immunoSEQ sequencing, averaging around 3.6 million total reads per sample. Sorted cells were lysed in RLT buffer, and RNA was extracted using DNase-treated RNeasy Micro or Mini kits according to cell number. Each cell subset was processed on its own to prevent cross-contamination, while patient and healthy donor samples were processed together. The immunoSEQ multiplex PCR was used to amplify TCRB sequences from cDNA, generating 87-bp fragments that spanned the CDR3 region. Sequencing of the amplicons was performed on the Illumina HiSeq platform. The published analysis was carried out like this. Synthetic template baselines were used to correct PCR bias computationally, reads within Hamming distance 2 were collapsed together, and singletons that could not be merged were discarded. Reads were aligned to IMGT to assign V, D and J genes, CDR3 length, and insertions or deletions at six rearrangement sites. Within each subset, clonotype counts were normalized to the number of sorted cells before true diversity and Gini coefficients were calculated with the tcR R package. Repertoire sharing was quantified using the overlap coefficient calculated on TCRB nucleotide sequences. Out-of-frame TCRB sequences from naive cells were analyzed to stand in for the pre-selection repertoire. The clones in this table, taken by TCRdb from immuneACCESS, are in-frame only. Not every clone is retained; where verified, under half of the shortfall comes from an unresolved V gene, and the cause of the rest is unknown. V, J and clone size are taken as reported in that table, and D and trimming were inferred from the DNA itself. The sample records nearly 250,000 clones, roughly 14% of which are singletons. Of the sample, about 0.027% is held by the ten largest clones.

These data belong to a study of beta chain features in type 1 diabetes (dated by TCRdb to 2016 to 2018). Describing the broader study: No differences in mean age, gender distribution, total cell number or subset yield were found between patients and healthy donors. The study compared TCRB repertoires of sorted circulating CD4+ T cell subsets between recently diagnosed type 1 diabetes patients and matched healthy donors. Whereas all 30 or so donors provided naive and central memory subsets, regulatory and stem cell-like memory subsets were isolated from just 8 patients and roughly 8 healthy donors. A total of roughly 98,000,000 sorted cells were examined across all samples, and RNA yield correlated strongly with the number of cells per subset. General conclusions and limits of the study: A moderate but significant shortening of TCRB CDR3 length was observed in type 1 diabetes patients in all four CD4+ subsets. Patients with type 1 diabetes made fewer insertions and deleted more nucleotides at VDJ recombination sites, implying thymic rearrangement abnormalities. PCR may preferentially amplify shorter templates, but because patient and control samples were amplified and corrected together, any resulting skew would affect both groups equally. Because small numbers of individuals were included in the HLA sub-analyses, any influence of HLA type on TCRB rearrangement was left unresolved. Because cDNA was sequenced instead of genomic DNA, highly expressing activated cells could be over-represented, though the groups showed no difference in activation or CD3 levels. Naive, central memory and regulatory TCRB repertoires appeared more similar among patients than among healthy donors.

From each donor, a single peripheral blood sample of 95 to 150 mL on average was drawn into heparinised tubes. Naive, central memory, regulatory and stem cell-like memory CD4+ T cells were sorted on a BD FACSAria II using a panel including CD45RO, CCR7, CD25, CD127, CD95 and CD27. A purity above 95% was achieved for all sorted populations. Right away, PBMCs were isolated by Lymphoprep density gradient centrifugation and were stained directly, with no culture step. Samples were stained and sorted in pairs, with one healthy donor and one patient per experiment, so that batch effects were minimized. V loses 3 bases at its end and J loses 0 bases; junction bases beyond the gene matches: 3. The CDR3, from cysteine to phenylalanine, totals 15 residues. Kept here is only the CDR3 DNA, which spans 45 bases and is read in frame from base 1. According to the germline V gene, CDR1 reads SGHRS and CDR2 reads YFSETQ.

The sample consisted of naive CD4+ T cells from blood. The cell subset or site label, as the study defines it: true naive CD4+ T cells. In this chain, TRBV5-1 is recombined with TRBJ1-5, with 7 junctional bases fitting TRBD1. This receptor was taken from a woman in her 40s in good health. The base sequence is TGCGCCAGCAGCTCAGGGGGTTATAGCAATCAGCCCCAGCATTTT. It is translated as CASSSGGYSNQPQHF.